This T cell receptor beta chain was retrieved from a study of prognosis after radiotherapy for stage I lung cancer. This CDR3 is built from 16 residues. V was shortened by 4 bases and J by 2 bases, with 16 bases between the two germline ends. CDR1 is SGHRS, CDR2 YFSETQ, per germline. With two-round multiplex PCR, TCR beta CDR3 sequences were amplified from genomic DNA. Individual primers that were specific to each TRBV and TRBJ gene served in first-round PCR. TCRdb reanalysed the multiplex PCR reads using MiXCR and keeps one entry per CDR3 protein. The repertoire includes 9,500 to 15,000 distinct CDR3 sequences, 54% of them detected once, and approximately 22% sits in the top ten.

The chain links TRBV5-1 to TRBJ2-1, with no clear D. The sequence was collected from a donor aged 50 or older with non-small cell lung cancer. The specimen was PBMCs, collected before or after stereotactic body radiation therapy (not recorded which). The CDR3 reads CASSPRRANTYNEQFF. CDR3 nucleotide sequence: TGCGCCAGCAGCCCACGCCGGGCAAACACCTACAATGAGCAGTTCTTC.